A single sample gave rise to the 21 T cell receptor beta chains below, sequenced in a study of blood T cell repertoires in COVID-19. Profiled with immunoSEQ multiplex PCR; TCRdb holds only in-frame clones, not every one. Of around 26,000 clones listed, 80% are singletons. The sample was peripheral blood. These receptors were taken from a woman of 80 years or more with acute or convalescent COVID-19.

This clone came up once. The chain employs TRBV11-3 and TRBJ2-2; a weak D match, TRBD1 (5 bases). Trimming took off 7 bases at V and 6 bases at J, with 15 bases between the two ends. The CDR3 runs to 14 residues. CDR1 is SGHNT and CDR2 is YENEEA in the germline V gene. CDR3: CASTKLPGSGELFF. In DNA form, the CDR3 reads TGTGCCAGCACCAAACTCCCAGGGTCCGGGGAGCTGTTTTTT. The whole variable domain, remainder taken from reference TRBV11-3 and TRBJ2-2, is EAGVVQSPRYKIIEKKQPVAFWCNPISGHNTLYWYLQNLGQGPELLIRYENEEAVDDSQLPKDRFSAERLKGVDSTLKIQPAELGDSAVYLCASTKLPGSGELFFGEGSRLTVL.

The chain links TRBV5-1 to TRBJ1-1; D is unclear. Germline V gene lookup returns CDR1 SGHRS and CDR2 YFSETQ. The CDR3 contains 16 residues. V was pared by 0 bases and J by 0 bases, with 12 bases between. The CDR3 sequence is CASSLAGGLMNTEAFF. CDR3 coding DNA: TGCGCCAGCAGCTTGGCAGGAGGCTTAATGAACACTGAAGCTTTCTTT. Drawing the rest from reference TRBV5-1 and TRBJ1-1, the complete variable domain is KAGVTQTPRYLIKTRGQQVTLSCSPISGHRSVSWYQQTPGQGLQFLFEYFSETQRNKGNFPGRFSGRQFSNSRSEMNVSTLELGDSALYLCASSLAGGLMNTEAFFGQGTRLTVV.

This clone showed up just once. CDR3 loop: CASSLGGRRPSTDTQYF. The CDR3 coding sequence is TGTGCCAGCAGCTTAGGCGGGAGGCGTCCTAGCACAGATACGCAGTATTTT. The chain recombines TRBV5-4 with TRBJ2-3; TRBD2 matches 8 bases. The V and J ends lost 2 bases and 0 bases, in that order; junction bases with no gene match: 8. The CDR3 runs 17 residues. CDR1 and CDR2 (germline): SGHNT, YYREEE (reference sequence).

The chain is built from TRBV19 and TRBJ1-4; 7 nucleotides agree with TRBD1. Germline CDR1 is LNHDA and CDR2 is SQIVND (reference sequence). With 1 base clipped from V and 7 bases from J, the junction kept 6 bases outside the gene matches. There are 15 residues in the CDR3. CDR3 amino acids: CASSIGTGVSEKLFF. CDR3 DNA: TGTGCCAGTAGTATAGGCACAGGGGTGAGTGAAAAACTGTTTTTT.

V is TRBV4-1 and J is TRBJ2-1; the D gene is possibly TRBD2 (5 bases). Deletions cut 0 bases from V and 7 bases from J, with 10 bases between. CDR1 and CDR2 (germline): MGHRA, YSYEKL. The CDR3 has 14 residues. The CDR3 DNA follows: TGCGCCAGCAGCCAAGAATTAGCGAGGAATGAGCAGTTCTTC. Amino acid sequence: CASSQELARNEQFF.

The V gene is TRBV4-3, the J gene TRBJ2-6; D unclear. Per the germline V gene, CDR1 is LGHNA and CDR2 is YSLEER. The CDR3 consists of 16 residues. With 4 bases removed from V and 1 base from J, the gap between germline ends came to 11 bases. The chain's CDR3 is CASSRGVMSGANVLTF. The DNA of the CDR3 is TGCGCCAGCAGCCGAGGTGTAATGTCTGGGGCCAACGTCCTGACTTTC.

The chain recombines TRBV2 with TRBJ2-3, with D maybe TRBD2 (6 bases). CDR3 size: 15 residues. Deletions cut 5 bases from V and 6 bases from J, with 18 bases between. Per germline, CDR1 SNHLY and CDR2 FYNNEI. The DNA for the CDR3 is TGTGCCAGCAGTAGACTAGGAAGTAGCCCCGATACGCAGTATTTT. This sequence encodes CASSRLGSSPDTQYF.

The J gene is TRBJ1-1, the V gene TRBV6-1; unclear D gene. Trimming took 1 base from V and 5 from J, leaving 8 bases between them. CDR1 is MNHNS and CDR2 is SASEGT in the germline V gene. This CDR3 spans 13 amino acids. CDR3 sequence: CASSEGLVTEAFF. Here the CDR3 DNA reads TGTGCCAGCAGTGAAGGTCTTGTGACTGAAGCTTTCTTT.

The J gene is TRBJ2-3, the V gene TRBV19; 7 bases are a match to TRBD1. Germline V gene sequence: CDR1 LNHDA, CDR2 SQIVND (reference sequence). CDR3 length: 14 amino acids. With V trimmed by 6 bases and J by 4 bases, 7 bases remained unmatched. The DNA for the CDR3 is TGTGCCAGTAGGGTAGGGCAGGGGGCAGATACGCAGTATTTT. Protein sequence: CASRVGQGADTQYF.

The CDR3 bases are TGCGCCAGCAGCGGCGGGACAGGCTGGGGAGAGACCCAGTACTTC. Amino acids: CASSGGTGWGETQYF. The V gene is TRBV5-1, the J gene TRBJ2-5; TRBD1 aligns across 8 bases. The J segment lost 4 bases and the V segment lost 4 bases, leaving 9 bases of the junction unmatched. This CDR3 spans 15 amino acids. CDR1 and CDR2 (germline): SGHRS, YFSETQ.

This chain joins TRBV30 and TRBJ1-1; D is possibly TRBD1 (6 bases). Germline V gene lookup returns CDR1 GTSNPN and CDR2 SVGIG (reference sequence). The CDR3 is 14 residues long. The ends were cut back, 4 bases at V and 5 bases at J, with 17 bases in the middle. CDR3 sequence (DNA): TGTGCCTGGAACGAGCAGGGGCGGGTTACTGAAGCTTTCTTT. Protein sequence: CAWNEQGRVTEAFF.

The chain carries TRBV5-6 and TRBJ1-1; TRBD1 matches at 9 bases. V lost 5 bases to trimming and J lost 0 bases; unmatched junction nucleotides: 8. This CDR3 is built from 16 residues. Germline CDR1 reads SGHDT; CDR2 reads YYEEEE. The CDR3 DNA is TGTGCCAGCAGGGCCGGGACAGGGAGGATGAACACTGAAGCTTTCTTT. Its protein product is CASRAGTGRMNTEAFF.

The J gene is TRBJ2-1, the V gene TRBV27; D is perhaps TRBD2 (5 bases). Trimming cost V 6 bases and J 3 bases, with 18 bases left between them. The germline V gene has CDR1 MNHEY and CDR2 SMNVEV (reference sequence). There are 16 residues in the CDR3. CDR3: CASSPPQRPDYNEQFF. The CDR3 region has the DNA TGTGCCAGCAGCCCCCCCCAGCGGCCCGACTACAATGAGCAGTTCTTC.

The V call is TRBV9, the J call TRBJ2-7, with D hard to call. The CDR3 has 14 amino acids. In germline, CDR1 is SGDLS, CDR2 YYNGEE. V gave up 4 bases and J gave up 1 base, with 12 bases separating them. The CDR3 loop reads CASSPHTASYEQYF. The CDR3 region has the DNA TGTGCCAGCAGCCCCCATACAGCATCCTACGAGCAGTACTTC.

The chain couples TRBV5-1 to TRBJ2-5, with TRBD1 as a possible D gene (5 bases). Looked up from germline, CDR1 is SGHRS and CDR2 is YFSETQ. This CDR3 is 14 amino acids long. Trimming cost V 5 bases and J 1 base, with 12 bases left between them. CDR3 residues: CASSFGRAQETQYF. The CDR3 nucleotides are TGCGCCAGCAGTTTCGGCAGGGCCCAAGAGACCCAGTACTTC.

The CDR3 DNA reads TGTGCCAGCAGTTTATCGGGGCAGGGGGTTTATGGCTACACCTTC. This gives the protein CASSLSGQGVYGYTF. The chain has TRBV27 and TRBJ1-2; 7 nucleotides line up with TRBD1. J was trimmed by 5 bases and V by 0 bases; bases with no gene match: 6. Germline CDR1 MNHEY, CDR2 SMNVEV (reference sequence). The CDR3 runs 15 residues.

The rearrangement joins TRBV2 to TRBJ1-1, with unresolved D. Deletions cut 6 bases from V and 0 bases from J, with 11 bases between. There are 14 residues in the CDR3. Germline values: CDR1 SNHLY, CDR2 FYNNEI. CDR3 DNA: TGTGCCAGCAGCCAGACAACCTTGAACACTGAAGCTTTCTTT. Protein: CASSQTTLNTEAFF.

V is TRBV5-1 and J is TRBJ2-5; D is perhaps TRBD2 (6 bases). Germline lookup yields CDR1 SGHRS and CDR2 YFSETQ. V was shortened by 4 bases and J by 5 bases, with 24 bases between the two germline ends. This CDR3 is 17 amino acids long. CDR3 protein: CASSQGGYGYRKETQYF. CDR3 nucleotides: TGCGCCAGCAGCCAGGGAGGCTACGGGTATAGGAAGGAGACCCAGTACTTC.

This chain links TRBV5-4 with TRBJ1-2; 9 nucleotides agree with TRBD1. From germline, CDR1 is SGHNT and CDR2 YYREEE (reference sequence). Trimming at V came to 2 bases and at J to 8 bases, leaving 7 bases not matched to a gene. The CDR3 has 14 amino acids. In DNA, the CDR3 is TGTGCCAGCAGCTTAACAGGGGGCGCACTCGGCTACACCTTC. Its protein product is CASSLTGGALGYTF.

Written as DNA, the CDR3 is TGTGCCAGCACAAAAGTTGGGGGGGCAGATACGCAGTATTTT. Its protein product is CASTKVGGADTQYF. The chain is built from TRBV6-5 and TRBJ2-3; 7 positions match TRBD2. The J segment lost 4 bases and the V segment lost 7 bases, leaving 8 bases of the junction unmatched. Germline V gene sequence: CDR1 MNHEY, CDR2 SVGAGI. The CDR3 loop spans 14 amino acids.

The gene calls are TRBV19 and TRBJ1-1; 9 bases match TRBD1. The CDR3 contains 15 residues. Unmatched junction bases numbered 7, after V lost 7 bases and J lost 1 base. Germline V gene sequence: CDR1 LNHDA, CDR2 SQIVND (reference sequence). CDR3 amino acids: CASIGDRARNTEAFF. DNA for the CDR3: TGTGCCAGTATAGGGGACAGGGCAAGGAACACTGAAGCTTTCTTT. The whole variable domain, filled in from reference TRBV19 and TRBJ1-1, reads DGGITQSPKYLFRKEGQNVTLSCEQNLNHDAMYWYRQDPGQGLRLIYYSQIVNDFQKGDIAEGYSVSREKKESFPLTVTSAQKNPTAFYLCASIGDRARNTEAFFGQGTRLTVV.